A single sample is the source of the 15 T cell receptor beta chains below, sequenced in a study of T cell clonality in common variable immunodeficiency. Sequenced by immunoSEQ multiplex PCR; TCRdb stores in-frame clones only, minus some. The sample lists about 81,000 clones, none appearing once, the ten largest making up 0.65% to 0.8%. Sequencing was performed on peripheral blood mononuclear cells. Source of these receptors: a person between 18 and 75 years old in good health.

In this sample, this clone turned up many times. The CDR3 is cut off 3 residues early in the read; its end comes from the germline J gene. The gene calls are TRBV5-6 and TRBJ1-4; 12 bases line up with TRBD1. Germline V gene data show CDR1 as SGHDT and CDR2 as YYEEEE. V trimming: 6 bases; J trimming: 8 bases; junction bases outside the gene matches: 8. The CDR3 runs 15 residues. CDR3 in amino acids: CASTLGTGGAEKLFF. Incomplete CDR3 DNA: TGTGCCAGCACCCTTGGGACAGGGGGCGCGGAAAAA.

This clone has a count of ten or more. This CDR3 is CASRTGAGGPGELFF. Incomplete CDR3 DNA: TGTGCCAGCAGGACAGGGGCGGGAGGGCCCGGGGAG. V is TRBV2 and J is TRBJ2-2, with TRBD2 as a possible D gene (9 bases). The CDR3 is cut off 3 residues early in the read; its end comes from the germline J gene. V lost 6 bases to trimming and J lost 6 bases, with 17 bases between them. Looked up from germline, CDR1 is SNHLY and CDR2 is FYNNEI. The CDR3 is 15 residues long.

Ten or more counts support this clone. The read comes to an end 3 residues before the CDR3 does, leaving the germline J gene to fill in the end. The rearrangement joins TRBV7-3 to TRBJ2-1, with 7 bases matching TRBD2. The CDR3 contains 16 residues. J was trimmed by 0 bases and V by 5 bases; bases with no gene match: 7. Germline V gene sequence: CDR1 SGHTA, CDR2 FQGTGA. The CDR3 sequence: CASSPASGGSYNEQFF. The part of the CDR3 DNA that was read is TGTGCCAGCAGCCCTGCGTCGGGGGGCTCCTACAATGAG.

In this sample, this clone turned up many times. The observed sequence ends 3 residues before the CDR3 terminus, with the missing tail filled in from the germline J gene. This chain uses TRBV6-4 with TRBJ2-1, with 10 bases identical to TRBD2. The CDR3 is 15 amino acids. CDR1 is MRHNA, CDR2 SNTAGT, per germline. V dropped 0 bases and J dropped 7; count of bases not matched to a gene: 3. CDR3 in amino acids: CASSDSGLAKNEQFF. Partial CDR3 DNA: TGTGCCAGCAGTGACTCGGGACTAGCGAAAAATGAG.

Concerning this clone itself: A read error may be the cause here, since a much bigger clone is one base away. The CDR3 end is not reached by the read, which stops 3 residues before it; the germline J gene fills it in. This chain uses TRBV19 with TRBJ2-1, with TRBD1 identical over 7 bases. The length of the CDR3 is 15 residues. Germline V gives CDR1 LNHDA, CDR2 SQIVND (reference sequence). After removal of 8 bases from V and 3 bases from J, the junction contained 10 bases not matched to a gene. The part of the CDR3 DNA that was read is TGTGCCAGTCCCATCGCGACAGGGCTCTACAATGAG. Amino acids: CASPIATGLYNE. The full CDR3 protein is CASPIATGLYNEQFF.

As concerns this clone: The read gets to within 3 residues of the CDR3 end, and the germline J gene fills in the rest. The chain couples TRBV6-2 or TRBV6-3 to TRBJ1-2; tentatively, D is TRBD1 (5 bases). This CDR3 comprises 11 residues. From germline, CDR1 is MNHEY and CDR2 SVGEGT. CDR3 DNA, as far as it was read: TGTGCCAGCGTGAGGGGCTACGAC. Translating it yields CASVRGYD. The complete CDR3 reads CASVRGYDYTF.

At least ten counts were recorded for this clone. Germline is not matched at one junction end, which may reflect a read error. The sequenced CDR3 bases are TGCGCCAGCAGCCAAGAATCGCTAGCCTCCTACAATGAG. Translating gives CASSQESLASYNE. The whole CDR3 region reads CASSQESLASYNEQFF. The chain joins TRBV4-2 to TRBJ2-1; TRBD2 might be the D (5 bases). The CDR3 end is not reached by the read, which stops 3 residues before it; the germline J gene fills it in. Germline-derived CDR1 and CDR2 are LGHNA and YNFKEQ. The CDR3 is made up of 16 amino acids.

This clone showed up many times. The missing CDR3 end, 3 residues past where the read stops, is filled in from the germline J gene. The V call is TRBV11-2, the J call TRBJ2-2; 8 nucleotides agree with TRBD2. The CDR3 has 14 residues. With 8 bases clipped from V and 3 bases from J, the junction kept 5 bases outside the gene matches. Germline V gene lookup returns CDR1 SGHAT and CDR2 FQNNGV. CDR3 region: CASRRAGDTGELFF. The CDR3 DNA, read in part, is TGTGCCAGCCGTCGAGCGGGAGACACCGGGGAG.

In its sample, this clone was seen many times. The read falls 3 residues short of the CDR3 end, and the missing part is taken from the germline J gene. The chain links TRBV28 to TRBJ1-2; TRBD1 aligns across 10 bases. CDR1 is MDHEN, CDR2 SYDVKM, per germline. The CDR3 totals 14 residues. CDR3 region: CASRWGQGYGGYTF. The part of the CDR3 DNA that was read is TGTGCCAGCCGGTGGGGACAGGGGTATGGAGGC.

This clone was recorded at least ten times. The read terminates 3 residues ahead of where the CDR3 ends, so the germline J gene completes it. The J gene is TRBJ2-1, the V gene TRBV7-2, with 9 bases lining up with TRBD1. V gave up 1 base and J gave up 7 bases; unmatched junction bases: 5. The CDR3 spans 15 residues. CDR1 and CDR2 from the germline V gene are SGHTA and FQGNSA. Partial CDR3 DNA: TGTGCCAGCAGCTTAGTCGGGACAGGGTTTAATGAG. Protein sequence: CASSLVGTGFNE. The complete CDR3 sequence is CASSLVGTGFNEQFF.

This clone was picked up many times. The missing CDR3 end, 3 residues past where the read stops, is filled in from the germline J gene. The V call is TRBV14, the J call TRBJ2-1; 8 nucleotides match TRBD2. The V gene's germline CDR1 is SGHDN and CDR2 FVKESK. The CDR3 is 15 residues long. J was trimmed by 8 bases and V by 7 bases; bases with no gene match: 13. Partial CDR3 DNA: TGTGCCAGCACTCCTCGGCGGGGGGCAGGGGATGAG. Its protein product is CASTPRRGAGDE. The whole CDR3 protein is CASTPRRGAGDEQFF.

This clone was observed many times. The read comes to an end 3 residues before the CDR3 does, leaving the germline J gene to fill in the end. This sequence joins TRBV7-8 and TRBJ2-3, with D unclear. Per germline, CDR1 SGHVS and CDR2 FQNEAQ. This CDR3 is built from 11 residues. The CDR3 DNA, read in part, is TGTGCCAGCAGCTCCAACGGTGCG. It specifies CASSSNGA. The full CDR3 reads CASSSNGAQYF.

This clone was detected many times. Incomplete CDR3 DNA: TGTGCCAGCAGGCCTAGCGGGAACAATGAG. Translated: CASRPSGNNE. The whole CDR3 region reads CASRPSGNNEQFF. This chain connects TRBV2 to TRBJ2-1; 9 positions agree with TRBD2. From the germline J gene comes the end of the CDR3, since the read stops 3 residues before it. With V trimmed by 6 bases and J by 5 bases, 2 bases remained unmatched. The CDR3 loop spans 13 amino acids. Germline CDR1 SNHLY, CDR2 FYNNEI.

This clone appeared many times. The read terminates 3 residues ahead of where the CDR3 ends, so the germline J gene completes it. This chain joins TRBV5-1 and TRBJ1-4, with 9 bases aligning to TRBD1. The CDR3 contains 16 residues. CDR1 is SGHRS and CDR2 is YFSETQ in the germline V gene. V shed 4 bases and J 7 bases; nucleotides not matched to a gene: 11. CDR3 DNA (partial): TGCGCCAGCAGCCCAGAAACAGGGGGCGCGGGTGAAAAA. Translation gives CASSPETGGAGEK. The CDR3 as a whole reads CASSPETGGAGEKLFF.

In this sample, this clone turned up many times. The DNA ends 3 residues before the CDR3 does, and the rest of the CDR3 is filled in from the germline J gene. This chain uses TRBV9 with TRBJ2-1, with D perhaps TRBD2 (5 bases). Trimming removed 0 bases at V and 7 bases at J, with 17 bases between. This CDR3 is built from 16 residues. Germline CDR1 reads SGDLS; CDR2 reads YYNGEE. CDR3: CASSVGTRAHPNEQFF. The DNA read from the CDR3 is TGTGCCAGCAGCGTAGGGACTCGGGCCCACCCAAATGAG.